This section outlines one TCR beta chain sequence together with its context. What it binds is not known. The primer mix had 60 Vbeta and 13 Jbeta primers. Clones were read by immunoSEQ multiplex PCR, and TCRdb kept only the in-frame ones, dropping some. Of 150,000 to 200,000 clones detected, approximately 80% appear once; the ten largest clones hold roughly 2.8%. At collection, donors were nominally healthy, but unrecorded immune exposures were probable. The sample comes from a study of cytomegalovirus exposure and HLA in healthy donors. General observations from the study: A later analysis linked some 18,000 TCR beta sequences to HLA alleles at 0.05 false discovery rate. Apart from CMV serostatus, no immune exposure information was available.

The CDR3 spans 15 residues. V was clipped by 0 bases and J by 2 bases; unmatched bases: 3. The germline gives CDR1 LGHNA, CDR2 YSLEER. The specimen sequenced was PBMCs. This TCR derives from a woman aged 40 to 49 in good health and CMV-seropositive. The chain couples TRBV4-3 to TRBJ2-7; 8 bases fit TRBD2. The CDR3 DNA is TGCGCCAGCAGCCAAGATAGGGGACTAGCCTACGAGCAGTACTTC. It encodes CASSQDRGLAYEQYF.